This TCR beta chain was sequenced for a study of control samples from healthy donors and cancer patients. This CDR3 has 13 amino acids. The ends were cut back, 1 base at V and 0 bases at J, with 3 bases in the middle. Assay: immunoSEQ multiplex PCR; the TCRdb copy retains only in-frame clones and omits some. The sample gives roughly 120,000 clones, more than 75% of which show up once; 2% to 3% is in the top ten. The source material was blood. V usage is TRBV12-3 or TRBV12-4 and J usage is TRBJ1-1; D remains ambiguous. This sequence was found in an older woman in good health. This CDR3 is CASSLVLNTEAFF. In DNA, the CDR3 is TGTGCCAGCAGTTTAGTTCTGAACACTGAAGCTTTCTTT.